The clone carrying this T cell receptor beta chain was seen ten or more times. What it recognizes is unknown. This record comes from a study of T cell repertoires in cytomegalovirus infection. The overall study: Public TCR beta signatures were indicative of both CMV infection and a matching HLA type. Study-wide results and limits: The cumulative frequency of public TCR beta families identified carriers of CMV plus the relevant HLA. Ex vivo responses were dominated by HLA-C-restricted CMV-specific TCR beta clonotypes.

MiXCR was run by TCRdb on the reads, yielding one entry per CDR3 protein. The sample lists a few hundred thousand distinct CDR3 sequences; approximately 9.1% were seen once. This CDR3 contains 16 residues. Trimming took 1 base from V and 10 from J; bases not matched to a gene: 9. The chain recombines TRBV12-3 or TRBV12-4 with TRBJ1-6; 8 positions agree with TRBD1. The sample was PBMCs. The TCR comes from a human donor in good health (CMV status not recorded). Some clones in this sample may be carry-over from other donors' samples. The DNA for the CDR3 is TGTGCCAGCAGTTTAGGCACTACAGGGGGAAGGTCACCCCTCCACTTT. Its protein product is CASSLGTTGGRSPLHF.